Listed below are T cell receptor beta chains from one sample, sequenced in a study of blood T cell repertoires in COVID-19. Only in-frame clones appear in the TCRdb table, and some are missing; sequencing was by immunoSEQ multiplex PCR. Among 240,000 or so clones listed, approximately 86% were seen once. What was sequenced was PBMCs or T cells enriched from blood (not recorded which). The receptors were gathered from a woman aged 35 to 49 with acute COVID-19. The CDR3 runs from the conserved cysteine through the conserved F or W. Fields, in order: clone size, D gene, J gene, V gene, CDR3 DNA, CDR3 protein. The D gene is left open where the match is weak. Size tells how often a clone was seen (once, few, many) or the class of an expanded clone, and some rows leave it out.

size: .
D: .
J: TRBJ1-2
V: TRBV2
DNA: TGTGCCAGCAGTGTCTCCGGGGTCGGTGGACTCCCGGAGCGAGGCTACACCTTC
CDR3: CASSVSGVGGLPERGYTF

size: .
D: TRBD1
J: TRBJ2-1
V: TRBV6-6
DNA: TGTGCCAGCAGTTCCGGACAGGTAAAGTTGCTCTTC
CDR3: CASSSGQVKLLF

size: .
D: TRBD2
J: TRBJ2-1
V: TRBV3-1/TRBV3-2
DNA: TGTGCCAGCAGCCAAGTTGGGAGGGTCGGCAATGAGCAGTTCTTC
CDR3: CASSQVGRVGNEQFF

size: .
D: TRBD2
J: TRBJ2-1
V: TRBV27
DNA: TGTGCCAGCAGTCACCGACTAGCGGGAGGGCCTTACAATGAGCAGTTCTTC
CDR3: CASSHRLAGGPYNEQFF

size: .
D: TRBD1
J: TRBJ1-5
V: TRBV19
DNA: TGTGCCAGTAGAGAAGACAGGGAGGTTCAGCCCCAGCATTTT
CDR3: CASREDREVQPQHF

size: .
D: TRBD1
J: TRBJ1-6
V: TRBV2
DNA: TGTGCCAGCAGTGAGGTCAGGGGGCGGTATTCACCCCTCCACTTT
CDR3: CASSEVRGRYSPLHF

size: .
D: .
J: TRBJ2-3
V: TRBV10-3
DNA: TGTGCCATCAGCAACGCCGCGCGCACAGATACGCAGTATTTT
CDR3: CAISNAARTDTQYF

size: .
D: .
J: TRBJ2-7
V: TRBV25-1
DNA: TGTGCCAGCAGTGACAAAGGCCTGAAGGGCGGGGACGAGCAGTACTTC
CDR3: CASSDKGLKGGDEQYF

size: .
D: TRBD2
J: TRBJ2-7
V: TRBV6-5
DNA: TGTGCCAGCAGTTACTCTAGCGGGGGTGCCTACGAGCAGTACTTC
CDR3: CASSYSSGGAYEQYF

size: .
D: .
J: TRBJ2-7
V: TRBV14
DNA: TGTGCCAGCAGCCAAGTCGGAGGGTTTAAGTACGAGCAGTACTTC
CDR3: CASSQVGGFKYEQYF

size: .
D: TRBD2
J: TRBJ2-5
V: TRBV7-8
DNA: TGTGCCAGCAGCATTAGCGGGACGAGGCAAGAGACCCAGTACTTC
CDR3: CASSISGTRQETQYF

size: .
D: TRBD1
J: TRBJ2-7
V: TRBV2
DNA: TGTGCCAGCCGTGACAGGGTCCATTACGAGCAGTACTTC
CDR3: CASRDRVHYEQYF

size: once
D: TRBD2
J: TRBJ2-7
V: TRBV25-1
DNA: TGTGCCAGCAGTGGACTATCGACTAGCGGGATTTACGAGCAGTACTTC
CDR3: CASSGLSTSGIYEQYF

size: few
D: TRBD2
J: TRBJ2-7
V: TRBV5-8
DNA: TGTGCCAGCAGCTCAGGGACTAGCGGGCGGGACGAGCAGTACTTC
CDR3: CASSSGTSGRDEQYF

size: .
D: TRBD1
J: TRBJ1-4
V: TRBV25-1
DNA: TGTGCCAGCAGTGAATACGACAGGGCGAATGAAAAACTGTTTTTT
CDR3: CASSEYDRANEKLFF

size: few
D: .
J: TRBJ1-2
V: TRBV1
DNA: TGCACCAGCAGCCAACGGACAGGGAATGGCTACACCTTC
CDR3: CTSSQRTGNGYTF

size: .
D: TRBD2
J: TRBJ2-3
V: TRBV5-1
DNA: TGCGCCAGCAGGGGAGGACTAGCGGGAGGGCTCGGTGATAATACGCAGTATTTT
CDR3: CASRGGLAGGLGDNTQYF

size: .
D: TRBD1
J: TRBJ1-1
V: TRBV6-1
DNA: TGTGCCAGCAGGGAAGACAGGGGAGGGAACACTGAAGCTTTCTTT
CDR3: CASREDRGGNTEAFF

size: .
D: .
J: TRBJ2-1
V: TRBV13
DNA: TGTGCCAGCAGCTTTTTGGTCAGGTTCATGTTAAGCGAGCAGTTCTTC
CDR3: CASSFLVRFMLSEQFF

size: .
D: .
J: TRBJ1-2
V: TRBV5-1
DNA: TGCGCCAGCAGCTTGGTTGGACAGTCCGACAGTTATGGCTACACCTTC
CDR3: CASSLVGQSDSYGYTF

size: .
D: .
J: TRBJ2-1
V: TRBV6-5
DNA: TGTGCCAGCAGGACACTAGATTGGAAGGATGAGCAGTTCTTC
CDR3: CASRTLDWKDEQFF

size: .
D: TRBD1
J: TRBJ1-2
V: TRBV5-4
DNA: TGTGCCAGCAGCCCGACAGGGGGGGACTATGGCTACACCTTC
CDR3: CASSPTGGDYGYTF

size: .
D: TRBD1
J: TRBJ1-6
V: TRBV6-5
DNA: TGTGCCAGCAGCGACGACAGGGGAGCTTCACCCCTCCACTTT
CDR3: CASSDDRGASPLHF

size: .
D: TRBD1
J: TRBJ1-6
V: TRBV3-1/TRBV3-2
DNA: TGTGCCAGCAGCGCCCGGACAGGGGGAAGTTCACCCCTCCACTTT
CDR3: CASSARTGGSSPLHF